The 30 T cell receptor beta chains given below trace back to one sample, sequenced in a study of T cell responses to AZD1222 COVID-19 vaccine. Only in-frame clones appear in the TCRdb table, and some are missing; sequencing was by immunoSEQ multiplex PCR. The sample yields approximately 100,000 clones, approximately 87% seen once. Sequenced here: peripheral blood, sampled 28 days after the second AZD1222 dose. The receptors stem from an adult who received the AZD1222 COVID-19 vaccine.

DNA of the CDR3: TGTGCCAGCAGTATTCTCTCGCCGGCCAAGAACACTGAAGCTTTCTTT. Encoded protein: CASSILSPAKNTEAFF. V and J are TRBV6-6 and TRBJ1-1; D remains unclear. The CDR3 is made up of 16 amino acids. V was pared by 5 bases and J by 1 base, with 17 bases between. Germline V gene lookup returns CDR1 MNHNY and CDR2 SVGAGI (reference sequence).

This clone has only a few counts. The J gene is TRBJ1-3, the V gene TRBV6-2 or TRBV6-3; possibly TRBD1 for D (5 bases). Trimming shortened V by 6 bases and J by 4 bases, and 22 bases separated the two germline ends. Germline V gene lookup returns CDR1 MNHEY and CDR2 SVGEGT. This CDR3 spans 17 amino acids. The CDR3 is CASSPQPWQGNGNTIYF. The CDR3 nucleotides read TGTGCCAGCAGCCCTCAACCGTGGCAGGGCAACGGAAACACCATATATTTT.

On this clone: Other nucleotide sequences from this sample produce the same CDR3. The gene calls are TRBV6-5 and TRBJ1-5, with 9 bases lining up with TRBD1. With 0 bases clipped from V and 4 bases from J, the junction kept 1 base outside the gene matches. Germline V gives CDR1 MNHEY, CDR2 SVGAGI. The CDR3 is 15 residues long. The CDR3 DNA follows: TGTGCCAGCAGTTACTCAGGGACAGGGAATCAGCCCCAGCATTTT. It encodes CASSYSGTGNQPQHF.

This clone appeared once. The rearrangement links TRBV27 to TRBJ1-5, with TRBD1 as a possible D gene (5 bases). This CDR3 contains 16 residues. V shed 7 bases and J shed 2 bases, with 18 bases lying between them. Germline CDR1 and CDR2: MNHEY and SMNVEV (reference sequence). CDR3 sequence reads: CASTLDPRGCNQPQHF. CDR3 bases: TGTGCCAGCACATTAGATCCCCGGGGGTGCAATCAGCCCCAGCATTTT.

V and J are TRBV2 and TRBJ2-7; 8 nucleotides align to TRBD1. CDR3 length: 14 amino acids. V lost 5 bases, J lost 3 bases, and 6 bases stayed unmatched. Germline V gene lookup returns CDR1 SNHLY and CDR2 FYNNEI. Here the CDR3 reads CASSNSGQGYEQYF. In DNA form, the CDR3 reads TGTGCCAGCAGTAACTCCGGACAGGGCTACGAGCAGTACTTC.

This sequence joins TRBV30 and TRBJ1-5, with a tentative D call TRBD1 (6 bases). The CDR3 spans 12 residues. The V end was cut by 1 base, the J end by 9 bases, with 10 bases between. Per the germline V gene, CDR1 is GTSNPN and CDR2 is SVGIG (reference sequence). The CDR3 is CAWSAGEGPQHF. The CDR3 bases are TGTGCCTGGAGTGCAGGGGAGGGGCCCCAGCATTTT.

V usage is TRBV7-2 and J usage is TRBJ1-3; D perhaps matches TRBD1 (5 bases). Trimming removed 2 bases at V and 7 bases at J, with 12 bases between. The CDR3 consists of 14 residues. Per the germline V gene, CDR1 is SGHTA and CDR2 is FQGNSA. CDR3 loop: CASSLNAGINTIYF. The CDR3 region has the DNA TGTGCCAGCAGCTTAAACGCAGGGATCAACACCATATATTTT.

This chain links TRBV12-3 or TRBV12-4 with TRBJ2-1; 8 nucleotides agree with TRBD1. Trimming at V came to 10 bases and at J to 7 bases, leaving 9 bases not matched to a gene. The CDR3 contains 13 residues. The CDR3 nucleotides read TGTGCCAACGCGGACAGGGCGAATAATGAGCAGTTCTTC. Its translation: CANADRANNEQFF.

This sequence joins TRBV19 and TRBJ2-1, with 9 bases lining up with TRBD2. This CDR3 spans 13 amino acids. Losses at the gene ends were 7 bases for V and 3 bases for J; bases not matched to a gene: 1. Per germline, CDR1 LNHDA and CDR2 SQIVND (reference sequence). The DNA of the CDR3 is TGTGCCAGTACTAGCGGGATCTACAATGAGCAGTTCTTC. Its protein product is CASTSGIYNEQFF.

This sequence joins TRBV12-3 or TRBV12-4 and TRBJ1-2, with D uncertain. The CDR3 consists of 13 residues. The V end was cut by 5 bases, the J end by 1 base, with 8 bases between. DNA of the CDR3: TGTGCCAGCAGTCGGACGGATAACTATGGCTACACCTTC. This gives the protein CASSRTDNYGYTF.

The genes are TRBV6-1 and TRBJ1-2; D unclear. The CDR3 extends over 13 amino acids. The germline CDR1 and CDR2 sequences are MNHNS and SASEGT. V lost 0 bases and J lost 7, with 9 bases in between. The CDR3 bases are TGTGCCAGCAGTGAAGCTCGGATCCCTGGCTACACCTTC. Protein: CASSEARIPGYTF.

The genes are TRBV19 and TRBJ2-1; TRBD2 matches at 10 bases. The CDR3 loop spans 15 amino acids. Losses at the gene ends were 5 bases for V and 10 bases for J; bases not matched to a gene: 11. The germline CDR1 and CDR2 sequences are LNHDA and SQIVND (reference sequence). The CDR3 nucleotides read TGTGCCAGTAGTCGAGTCCTAGCGGGAGCGGGAGAGCAGTTCTTC. Its protein is CASSRVLAGAGEQFF. Together with reference TRBV19 and TRBJ2-1, the CDR3 gives the full variable domain: DGGITQSPKYLFRKEGQNVTLSCEQNLNHDAMYWYRQDPGQGLRLIYYSQIVNDFQKGDIAEGYSVSREKKESFPLTVTSAQKNPTAFYLCASSRVLAGAGEQFFGPGTRLTVL.

J is TRBJ2-7 and V is TRBV5-1; D remains ambiguous. V lost 0 bases, J lost 0 bases, and 7 bases lay in between. The CDR3 length is 14 residues. Per the germline V gene, CDR1 is SGHRS and CDR2 is YFSETQ. The DNA of the CDR3 is TGCGCCAGCAGCTTGGCCACGGGCTCCTACGAGCAGTACTTC. Translation: CASSLATGSYEQYF.

The V gene is TRBV5-1, the J gene TRBJ1-2, with 10 nucleotides matching TRBD1. The germline gives CDR1 SGHRS, CDR2 YFSETQ. The CDR3 is 13 amino acids. The V segment lost 5 bases and the J segment 6 bases; nucleotides outside the gene matches: 4. CDR3 protein: CASSEGQGNGYTF. The CDR3, as DNA: TGCGCCAGCAGTGAGGGACAGGGGAATGGCTACACCTTC.

CDR3 amino acids: CASSEGNTQETQYF. CDR3 bases: TGTGCCAGCAGTGAAGGGAACACCCAAGAGACCCAGTACTTC. The V gene is TRBV2, the J gene TRBJ2-5; no firm D call. Trimming pared 1 base from V and 1 base from J, leaving 7 bases between. The CDR3 runs to 14 residues. Germline V gene lookup returns CDR1 SNHLY and CDR2 FYNNEI.

This clone occurred once. V gene TRBV4-3 combines with J gene TRBJ2-5, with TRBD2 matching over 8 bases. Looked up from germline, CDR1 is LGHNA and CDR2 is YSLEER. V trimming: 4 bases; J trimming: 9 bases; junction bases outside the gene matches: 16. CDR3 length: 16 residues. The CDR3, as DNA: TGCGCCAGCAGCCCGGCCAGGGGTACGGGAGGGGCAGCCCAGTACTTC. This encodes CASSPARGTGGAAQYF.

This clone occurred once. V is TRBV7-9 and J is TRBJ2-2; D may be TRBD2 (7 bases). The CDR3 spans 17 residues. Germline assignment: CDR1 SEHNR and CDR2 FQNEAQ (reference sequence). V was clipped by 4 bases and J by 4 bases, with 19 bases between them. CDR3 amino acids: CASSYPRGGLSTGELFF. The CDR3 bases are TGTGCCAGCAGCTACCCGAGGGGGGGTCTCAGCACCGGGGAGCTGTTTTTT.

The count of this clone is one. CDR3 loop: CASSSPRLAGGRTYEQYF. The CDR3 bases are TGTGCCAGCAGCTCACCGAGACTAGCGGGAGGGAGGACCTACGAGCAGTACTTC. The V call is TRBV7-2, the J call TRBJ2-7; TRBD2 aligns across 14 bases. Germline loops: CDR1 SGHTA, CDR2 FQGNSA. The CDR3 runs 18 residues. Losses at the gene ends were 4 bases for V and 2 bases for J; bases not matched to a gene: 10.

This clone showed up just a few times. This chain connects TRBV7-2 to TRBJ1-1; no clear D. Germline-derived CDR1 and CDR2 are SGHTA and FQGNSA. Trimming stripped 3 bases from V and 3 bases from J, with 8 bases between. The length of the CDR3 is 13 residues. CDR3 protein: CASSFPRYTEAFF. DNA of the CDR3: TGTGCCAGCAGCTTCCCCCGTTACACTGAAGCTTTCTTT.

V usage is TRBV27 and J usage is TRBJ2-7, with TRBD1 matching 11 bases. CDR3 length: 15 amino acids. CDR1 is MNHEY, CDR2 SMNVEV, per germline (reference sequence). The junction had 4 bases not matched to a gene; V was cut back by 4 bases and J by 2 bases. CDR3 coding DNA: TGTGCCAGCAGTTACGCGGGACAGGGGGCCTACGAGCAGTACTTC. Protein sequence: CASSYAGQGAYEQYF.

The chain is built from TRBV7-4 and TRBJ1-1; D is undetermined. From germline, CDR1 is SGHVT and CDR2 SQSDAQ. V was shortened by 5 bases and J by 10 bases, with 14 bases between the two germline ends. The CDR3 sequence is 12 residues long. This chain's CDR3 is CASSPPPCAAFF. Here the CDR3 DNA reads TGTGCCAGCAGCCCCCCTCCGTGCGCAGCTTTCTTT.

This chain connects TRBV7-2 to TRBJ1-5, with D unresolved. Looked up from germline, CDR1 is SGHTA and CDR2 is FQGNSA. The CDR3 has 14 amino acids. V was pared by 2 bases and J by 3 bases, with 8 bases between. The CDR3 DNA is TGTGCCAGCAGCTTATTCTTGTTCAATCAGCCCCAGCATTTT. Protein sequence: CASSLFLFNQPQHF.

This rearrangement joins TRBV27 to TRBJ2-1; D perhaps matches TRBD1 (5 bases). The length of the CDR3 is 13 residues. Germline V gene data show CDR1 as MNHEY and CDR2 as SMNVEV (reference sequence). The ends were cut back, 8 bases at V and 5 bases at J, with 13 bases in the middle. The CDR3 protein is CASGHLTDNEQFF. In DNA, the CDR3 is TGTGCCAGCGGCCACCTGACAGACAATGAGCAGTTCTTC.

The rearrangement joins TRBV11-2 to TRBJ1-6; no reliable D call. The CDR3 length is 13 residues. CDR1 and CDR2 (germline): SGHAT, FQNNGV. Between the trimmed V and J ends, which lost 0 bases and 10 bases, there was a span of 7 bases. The chain's CDR3 is CASSLEGFSPLHF. The CDR3 DNA reads TGTGCCAGCAGCTTAGAGGGCTTCTCACCCCTCCACTTT.

The V gene is TRBV21-1, the J gene TRBJ2-6; TRBD2, as called in the table, went unchecked against the DNA. TRBV21-1 counts as a pseudogene. The CDR3 is made up of 18 amino acids. CDR3 loop: CASMELPPGGSGANVLTF. DNA for the CDR3: TGTGCCAGCATGGAGCTCCCTCCGGGGGGGTCTGGGGCCAACGTCCTGACTTTC.

This chain connects TRBV5-1 to TRBJ1-4; weak D call: TRBD1 (5 bases). Germline CDR1 SGHRS, CDR2 YFSETQ. The ends were cut back, 1 base at V and 4 bases at J, with 11 bases in the middle. The CDR3 is made up of 15 amino acids. The CDR3 protein is CASSLYGAFNEKLFF. The CDR3 DNA sequence: TGCGCCAGCAGCTTGTACGGGGCCTTTAATGAAAAACTGTTTTTT.

This clone was seen only once. The rearrangement uses TRBV5-1 and TRBJ2-2; TRBD1 aligns across 7 bases. Germline-derived CDR1 and CDR2 are SGHRS and YFSETQ. The CDR3 has 14 residues. V trimming: 2 bases; J trimming: 6 bases; junction bases outside the gene matches: 4. CDR3 nucleotides: TGCGCCAGCAGCTTATACAGGGGATCCGGGGAGCTGTTTTTT. It codes for CASSLYRGSGELFF.

This clone was found a few times. The J gene is TRBJ1-4, the V gene TRBV3-1 (or the pseudogene TRBV3-2); 7 bases map to TRBD1. This CDR3 contains 16 residues. Trimming at V came to 4 bases and at J to 0 bases, leaving 5 bases not matched to a gene. The germline CDR1 and CDR2 sequences are LGHDT and YNNKEL (reference sequence). The CDR3 loop reads CASSLRTGSTNEKLFF. The DNA of the CDR3 is TGTGCCAGCAGCCTGAGGACAGGCTCAACTAATGAAAAACTGTTTTTT.

The V and J genes are TRBV2 and TRBJ2-3; no firm D call. V was cut by 5 bases and J by 0 bases, with 9 bases left in between. The CDR3 contains 14 residues. Looked up from germline, CDR1 is SNHLY and CDR2 is FYNNEI. The CDR3 DNA is TGTGCCAGCAGTCTCTCGTTGAGCACAGATACGCAGTATTTT. This translates into CASSLSLSTDTQYF.

In this sample, this clone turned up a few times. CDR3 in amino acids: CASSGPGGRDNEQFF. The CDR3 DNA follows: TGTGCCAGCTCCGGTCCGGGGGGGCGGGACAATGAGCAGTTCTTC. This chain connects TRBV2 to TRBJ2-1; the match to TRBD2 covers 8 bases. Germline-derived CDR1 and CDR2 are SNHLY and FYNNEI. V lost 8 bases to trimming and J lost 5 bases; unmatched junction nucleotides: 11. The CDR3 totals 15 residues.